This is a list of T cell receptor beta chains from one sample in a study of blood T cell repertoires in COVID-19. The data were produced by immunoSEQ multiplex PCR, yet TCRdb's version contains in-frame clones alone and is incomplete. This table holds 30,000 to 45,000 clones, approximately 80% found once. The sequencing sample was made of peripheral blood. The receptors come from a man aged 55 to 70 in a cohort sampled during active COVID-19. Both conserved end residues are part of each CDR3. D genes are given only for firm matches. The size entry is marked missing in some rows and otherwise reads once, few, many or a size class.

j_call: TRBJ2-4
cdr3_length: 14
v_call: TRBV10-1
clone_size: -
d_call: -
cdr3_aa: CASSGGQRGNIQYF
cdr3_nt: TGCGCCAGCAGTGGAGGCCAAAGGGGGAACATTCAGTACTTC

j_call: TRBJ2-6
cdr3_length: 18
v_call: TRBV3-1/TRBV3-2
clone_size: -
d_call: TRBD1
cdr3_aa: CASSPRDRGMSGANVLTF
cdr3_nt: TGTGCCAGCAGCCCTCGGGACAGGGGGATGTCTGGGGCCAACGTCCTGACTTTC

j_call: TRBJ1-1
cdr3_length: 16
v_call: TRBV7-2
clone_size: -
d_call: -
cdr3_aa: CASSAPLVGGDTEAFF
cdr3_nt: TGTGCCAGCAGCGCCCCCCTAGTCGGAGGGGACACTGAAGCTTTCTTT

j_call: TRBJ1-5
cdr3_length: 12
v_call: TRBV28
clone_size: -
d_call: -
cdr3_aa: CASSRGAQPQHF
cdr3_nt: TGTGCCAGCAGCCGGGGGGCCCAGCCCCAGCATTTT

j_call: TRBJ2-3
cdr3_length: 16
v_call: TRBV4-1
clone_size: -
d_call: TRBD2
cdr3_aa: CASSQVGRGGTDTQYF
cdr3_nt: TGCGCCAGCAGCCAAGTAGGGCGGGGGGGCACAGATACGCAGTATTTT

j_call: TRBJ2-7
cdr3_length: 13
v_call: TRBV28
clone_size: -
d_call: -
cdr3_aa: CASSFTPLKALTF
cdr3_nt: TGTGCCAGCAGTTTTACCCCTCTGAAAGCTCTTACCTTC

j_call: TRBJ2-7
cdr3_length: 12
v_call: TRBV10-3
clone_size: few
d_call: -
cdr3_aa: CAIQTSTYEQYF
cdr3_nt: TGTGCCATCCAAACTTCCACCTACGAGCAGTACTTC

j_call: TRBJ2-7
cdr3_length: 14
v_call: TRBV7-2
clone_size: -
d_call: -
cdr3_aa: CASSRSPDSYEQYF
cdr3_nt: TGTGCCAGCAGCCGGAGTCCCGACTCCTACGAGCAGTACTTC

j_call: TRBJ2-7
cdr3_length: 14
v_call: TRBV7-4
clone_size: few
d_call: -
cdr3_aa: CASNRRLEGYEQYF
cdr3_nt: TGTGCCAGCAACAGGAGACTAGAGGGCTACGAGCAGTACTTC

j_call: TRBJ2-7
cdr3_length: 12
v_call: TRBV10-3
clone_size: -
d_call: TRBD1
cdr3_aa: CAISGQGYEQYF
cdr3_nt: TGTGCCATCAGCGGACAGGGGTACGAGCAGTACTTC

j_call: TRBJ2-7
cdr3_length: 14
v_call: TRBV11-2
clone_size: -
d_call: -
cdr3_aa: CASSLDWGVYEQYF
cdr3_nt: TGTGCCAGCAGCTTAGACTGGGGGGTTTACGAGCAGTACTTC

j_call: TRBJ1-6
cdr3_length: 14
v_call: TRBV28
clone_size: -
d_call: -
cdr3_aa: CGAKASSYNSPLHF
cdr3_nt: TGTGGGGCGAAAGCCAGCTCCTATAATTCACCCCTCCACTTT

j_call: TRBJ2-3
cdr3_length: 13
v_call: TRBV21-1
clone_size: -
d_call: -
cdr3_aa: CASSNSVPDTQYF
cdr3_nt: TGTGCCAGCAGCAATAGTGTCCCAGATACGCAGTATTTT

j_call: TRBJ2-7
cdr3_length: 12
v_call: TRBV30
clone_size: -
d_call: -
cdr3_aa: CAWGPFPYEQYF
cdr3_nt: TGTGCCTGGGGCCCCTTCCCCTACGAGCAGTACTTC

j_call: TRBJ1-4
cdr3_length: 15
v_call: TRBV28
clone_size: -
d_call: TRBD1
cdr3_aa: CASSEDRPITEKLFF
cdr3_nt: TGTGCCAGCAGCGAGGACAGGCCCATTACTGAAAAACTGTTTTTT

j_call: TRBJ2-7
cdr3_length: 13
v_call: TRBV30
clone_size: -
d_call: TRBD2
cdr3_aa: CAWSRLAVYEQYF
cdr3_nt: TGTGCCTGGAGTCGGCTAGCGGTCTACGAGCAGTACTTC

j_call: TRBJ1-2
cdr3_length: 10
v_call: TRBV6-5
clone_size: -
d_call: -
cdr3_aa: CASPRAFYTF
cdr3_nt: TGTGCCAGCCCCCGCGCCTTCTACACCTTC

j_call: TRBJ2-3
cdr3_length: 15
v_call: TRBV7-3
clone_size: -
d_call: -
cdr3_aa: CASSFGGGTTDTQYF
cdr3_nt: TGTGCCAGCAGCTTCGGTGGCGGGACCACAGATACGCAGTATTTT

j_call: TRBJ2-5
cdr3_length: 14
v_call: TRBV6-5
clone_size: -
d_call: TRBD2
cdr3_aa: CASGPGGPWETQYF
cdr3_nt: TGTGCCAGCGGGCCGGGGGGGCCCTGGGAGACCCAGTACTTC

j_call: TRBJ1-2
cdr3_length: 13
v_call: TRBV12-3/TRBV12-4
clone_size: -
d_call: -
cdr3_aa: CASSSTSSYGYTF
cdr3_nt: TGTGCCAGCAGTAGTACCAGTTCCTATGGCTACACCTTC

j_call: TRBJ2-3
cdr3_length: 15
v_call: TRBV7-2
clone_size: -
d_call: TRBD2
cdr3_aa: CASSLLAGSTDTQYF
cdr3_nt: TGTGCCAGCAGCTTACTAGCGGGTAGCACAGATACGCAGTATTTT

j_call: TRBJ1-1
cdr3_length: 14
v_call: TRBV28
clone_size: -
d_call: -
cdr3_aa: CASRPDRITTEAFF
cdr3_nt: TGTGCCAGCAGGCCTGACAGAATCACCACTGAAGCTTTCTTT

j_call: TRBJ2-5
cdr3_length: 14
v_call: TRBV10-3
clone_size: -
d_call: TRBD1
cdr3_aa: CAVSGRTGGETQYF
cdr3_nt: TGTGCCGTCTCGGGCCGGACAGGGGGAGAGACCCAGTACTTC

j_call: TRBJ1-5
cdr3_length: 14
v_call: TRBV2
clone_size: once
d_call: -
cdr3_aa: CASREFDRDQPQHF
cdr3_nt: TGTGCCAGCAGAGAATTCGACCGGGATCAGCCCCAGCATTTT

j_call: TRBJ2-2
cdr3_length: 13
v_call: TRBV11-3
clone_size: -
d_call: -
cdr3_aa: CASSLDRSGELFF
cdr3_nt: TGTGCCAGCAGCTTAGATCGGAGCGGGGAGCTGTTTTTT

j_call: TRBJ1-1
cdr3_length: 12
v_call: TRBV28
clone_size: -
d_call: -
cdr3_aa: CASRRAQGEAFF
cdr3_nt: TGTGCCAGCAGACGGGCCCAGGGTGAAGCTTTCTTT

j_call: TRBJ2-3
cdr3_length: 15
v_call: TRBV9
clone_size: -
d_call: -
cdr3_aa: CASSVIGDPTDTQYF
cdr3_nt: TGTGCCAGCAGCGTCATCGGAGATCCCACAGATACGCAGTATTTT

j_call: TRBJ2-7
cdr3_length: 15
v_call: TRBV6-1
clone_size: -
d_call: TRBD1
cdr3_aa: CASSDARDRGYEQYF
cdr3_nt: TGTGCCAGCAGTGACGCCCGGGACAGGGGCTACGAGCAGTACTTC

j_call: TRBJ2-7
cdr3_length: 16
v_call: TRBV5-4
clone_size: -
d_call: TRBD2
cdr3_aa: CASSPGVAGGPYEQYF
cdr3_nt: TGTGCCAGCAGCCCCGGGGTAGCGGGGGGACCTTACGAGCAGTACTTC

j_call: TRBJ1-5
cdr3_length: 15
v_call: TRBV7-2
clone_size: few
d_call: TRBD1
cdr3_aa: CASSSQGGSHQPQHF
cdr3_nt: TGTGCCAGCAGCTCGCAGGGGGGTAGTCATCAGCCCCAGCATTTT

j_call: TRBJ2-2
cdr3_length: 12
v_call: TRBV12-3/TRBV12-4
clone_size: -
d_call: -
cdr3_aa: CASSLRPGELFF
cdr3_nt: TGTGCCAGCAGTTTACGTCCCGGGGAGCTGTTTTTT

j_call: TRBJ2-7
cdr3_length: 12
v_call: TRBV29-1
clone_size: once
d_call: TRBD2
cdr3_aa: CSVRSGRYEQYF
cdr3_nt: TGCAGCGTCCGGAGCGGGAGGTACGAGCAGTACTTC

j_call: TRBJ2-1
cdr3_length: 15
v_call: TRBV3-1/TRBV3-2
clone_size: -
d_call: TRBD2
cdr3_aa: CASSLEGGPVDEQFF
cdr3_nt: TGTGCCAGCAGCCTGGAGGGAGGGCCTGTTGATGAGCAGTTCTTC

j_call: TRBJ1-5
cdr3_length: 13
v_call: TRBV28
clone_size: -
d_call: TRBD1
cdr3_aa: CASRVAGGQPQHF
cdr3_nt: TGTGCCAGCAGGGTAGCAGGGGGTCAGCCCCAGCATTTT

j_call: TRBJ2-5
cdr3_length: 14
v_call: TRBV27
clone_size: few
d_call: TRBD2
cdr3_aa: CASRMTSGILTQYF
cdr3_nt: TGTGCCAGCAGGATGACTAGCGGGATTCTGACCCAGTACTTC

j_call: TRBJ1-4
cdr3_length: 14
v_call: TRBV6-5
clone_size: once
d_call: TRBD1
cdr3_aa: CASSRTGETEKLFF
cdr3_nt: TGTGCCAGCAGTCGTACAGGGGAGACTGAAAAACTGTTTTTT

j_call: TRBJ1-5
cdr3_length: 12
v_call: TRBV19
clone_size: -
d_call: -
cdr3_aa: CASSIPYQPQHF
cdr3_nt: TGTGCCAGTAGTATACCCTATCAGCCCCAGCATTTT

j_call: TRBJ2-7
cdr3_length: 11
v_call: TRBV29-1
clone_size: -
d_call: -
cdr3_aa: CSVRTSYEQYF
cdr3_nt: TGCAGCGTTCGGACATCCTACGAGCAGTACTTC

j_call: TRBJ1-5
cdr3_length: 12
v_call: TRBV29-1
clone_size: -
d_call: -
cdr3_aa: CSVGTPGQPQHF
cdr3_nt: TGCAGCGTCGGGACACCAGGGCAGCCCCAGCATTTT

j_call: TRBJ2-7
cdr3_length: 11
v_call: TRBV28
clone_size: -
d_call: -
cdr3_aa: CASTTPYEQYF
cdr3_nt: TGTGCCAGCACCACTCCGTACGAGCAGTACTTC